This is a list of T cell receptor beta chains from one sample in a study of T-cell reconstitution after alpha-beta-depleted transplantation in children. MiXCR, applied by TCRdb to the PCR reads, yields one record per CDR3 protein. Among roughly 280,000 distinct CDR3 sequences listed, approximately 10% were seen once. Specimen: peripheral blood, collected 180 days after TCRalphabeta/CD19-depleted stem cell transplant. All receptors come from a male patient aged 2-9 years who had a stem cell transplant for chronic granulomatous disease, so the T cells may come from the graft donor. Both conserved end residues are part of each CDR3. D genes are given only for firm matches. Some rows mark clone size as missing; the rest say once, few, many or name a class of expanded clone.

clone_size	d_call	v_call	j_call	cdr3_nt	cdr3_aa
.	TRBD2	TRBV20-1	TRBJ2-7	TGCTGTGCTGGAGATGGAGGACTAGCGGGAAGTCAGGTCGAGCAGTACTTC	CCAGDGGLAGSQVEQYF
many	.	TRBV12-3/TRBV12-4	TRBJ2-1	TGTGCCAGCAGTTTAGTGGGTGGACGGCGGAATGAGCAGTTCTTC	CASSLVGGRRNEQFF
many	TRBD1	TRBV12-5	TRBJ2-1	TGTGCTAGTGGGCCCGGCCCGGGACAGGGAGCGAATGAGCAGTTCTTC	CASGPGPGQGANEQFF
many	TRBD2	TRBV12-3/TRBV12-4	TRBJ2-1	TGTGCCAGCAGTTTAGGGAGCGGGGGGCCCCTCTACAATGAGCAGTTCTTC	CASSLGSGGPLYNEQFF
many	TRBD1	TRBV7-9	TRBJ2-5	TGTGCCAGCAGCTTACCCAGGACAGGGAGTCAGACCCAGTACTTC	CASSLPRTGSQTQYF
many	TRBD1	TRBV11-2	TRBJ2-6	TGTGCCAGCAGCACCCTTGGACAGGGCAAGGGGGACAGCTCTGGGGCCAACGTCCTGACTTTC	CASSTLGQGKGDSSGANVLTF
many	TRBD1	TRBV15	TRBJ2-3	TGTGCCACCAGCAGAGGGGACAGGGGTAGCACAGATACGCAGTATTTT	CATSRGDRGSTDTQYF
many	TRBD1	TRBV7-9	TRBJ1-5	TGTGCCAGCAGCCAGACCGACAGGGGTAAACAGCCCCAGCATTTT	CASSQTDRGKQPQHF
many	TRBD2	TRBV6-5	TRBJ2-3	TGTGCCAGCAGTTACGGGAGCGGGGGGGGCACAGATACGCAGTATTTT	CASSYGSGGGTDTQYF
many	.	TRBV3-1	TRBJ2-5	TGTGCCAGCAGCCAGACGGGAGATAGTGAGACCCAGTACTTC	CASSQTGDSETQYF
many	.	TRBV3-1	TRBJ2-4	TGTGCCAGCAGCCAAGATCTGGCGAAAAACATTCAGTACTTC	CASSQDLAKNIQYF
many	.	TRBV7-3	TRBJ2-3	TGTGCCAGCAGCGGACCCCCGGGTAGGAGCACAGATACGCAGTATTTT	CASSGPPGRSTDTQYF
many	TRBD1	TRBV20-1	TRBJ1-2	TGCAGTGCTAGAAAACAGGGGACCGTATATGGCTACACCTTC	CSARKQGTVYGYTF
many	.	TRBV20-1	TRBJ2-5	TGCAGTGCGGGGGAGACCCAGTACTTC	CSAGETQYF
many	TRBD1	TRBV20-1	TRBJ1-1	TGCAGTGCTATAATAGGGGGCAAGGAAGCTTTCTTT	CSAIIGGKEAFF
many	TRBD1	TRBV12-3/TRBV12-4	TRBJ1-2	TGTGCCAGCAGGCAACAGGGGGCGAGTGGCTACACCTTC	CASRQQGASGYTF
.	.	TRBV12-3/TRBV12-4	TRBJ1-2	TGTGCCAGCAGAAGACAGGAGACCATCCGTCGGGGTAACTATGGCTACACCTTC	CASRRQETIRRGNYGYTF
many	TRBD1	TRBV29-1	TRBJ2-7	TGCAGCGCACAGGGGAGTTCGTACGAGCAGTACTTC	CSAQGSSYEQYF
many	.	TRBV5-1	TRBJ2-3	TGCGCCAGCAGCCGTGGACAGACTAGCACAGATACGCAGTATTTT	CASSRGQTSTDTQYF
many	.	TRBV24-1	TRBJ2-1	TGTGCCACCAGTGACCCCAAACCAGGCTCCTACAATGAGCAGTTCTTC	CATSDPKPGSYNEQFF
many	TRBD1	TRBV7-8	TRBJ1-6	TGTGCCAGCAGCCGGACAGGGGGCGGGTATAATTCACCCCTCCACTTT	CASSRTGGGYNSPLHF
.	.	TRBV4-3	TRBJ2-7	TGCGCCAGCAGTCAAGATAGCGGACTTAACTACGAGCAGTACTTC	CASSQDSGLNYEQYF
.	.	TRBV19	TRBJ2-5	TGTGCCAGTGGTTGGGCGGGCCGGGGAGAGACCCAGTACTTC	CASGWAGRGETQYF
many	TRBD2	TRBV5-5	TRBJ2-3	TGTGCCAGCAGCTTGTTCGGGGGGTCGACTAGCACAGATACGCAGTATTTT	CASSLFGGSTSTDTQYF
many	TRBD2	TRBV20-1	TRBJ2-3	TGCAGTGCTAGAGGGGGGACTAGCGGGGGTGGCACAGATACGCAGTATTTT	CSARGGTSGGGTDTQYF
many	TRBD1	TRBV7-6	TRBJ2-1	TGTGCCAGCAGCTTAGGGGACAGGGGATACAATGAGCAGTTCTTC	CASSLGDRGYNEQFF
many	.	TRBV7-9	TRBJ2-1	TGTGCCAGCAGCCCTGGCGAAGGTAGCCATGAGCAGTTCTTC	CASSPGEGSHEQFF
many	.	TRBV7-2	TRBJ2-7	TGTGCCAGCAGCTTAGCGTCAGGCCTCTACGAGCAGTACTTC	CASSLASGLYEQYF
many	TRBD1	TRBV6-1	TRBJ2-3	TGTGCCAGCAGCCTGACAGGGGGCAAAGATACGCAGTATTTT	CASSLTGGKDTQYF
many	TRBD1	TRBV12-3/TRBV12-4	TRBJ2-7	TGTGCCAGCAGTTTAGCGGGACAGGGTTCATCATACGAGCAGTACTTC	CASSLAGQGSSYEQYF
many	.	TRBV20-1	TRBJ2-7	TGCAGTGCTACCCCCGCAGGGGCTCGCTACGAGCAGTACTTC	CSATPAGARYEQYF
many	TRBD1	TRBV12-3/TRBV12-4	TRBJ2-1	TGTGCCAGCAGTCGGATATTTGGGACAGGGAAAAGTGAGCAGTTCTTC	CASSRIFGTGKSEQFF
many	TRBD2	TRBV29-1	TRBJ2-1	TGCAGCGTCACGACTAGCTCTGAGCAGTTCTTC	CSVTTSSEQFF
few	.	TRBV3-1	TRBJ2-1	TGTGCCAGCAGCCAAGATTGGTTCAATGAGCAGTTCTTC	CASSQDWFNEQFF
few	.	TRBV23-1	TRBJ2-5	TGCGCCAGCCCCCGGGACATCCTACAAGAGACCCAGTACTTC	CASPRDILQETQYF
many	.	TRBV7-2	TRBJ2-4	TGTGCCAGCAGCTCCCAGGACAGAAAAAACATTCAGTACTTC	CASSSQDRKNIQYF
many	.	TRBV7-9	TRBJ1-4	TGTGCCAGCAGCTTAAGGTTTACCCGGAATGAAAAACTGTTTTTT	CASSLRFTRNEKLFF
.	.	TRBV5-5	TRBJ2-2	TGTGCCAGCAGCTTGGGGGGCTTAAGACCCGGGGAGCTGTTTTTT	CASSLGGLRPGELFF
many	.	TRBV6-2/TRBV6-3	TRBJ2-1	TGTGCCAGCAGTCCTCCCTTGGGGGGACCTTACAATGAGCAGTTCTTC	CASSPPLGGPYNEQFF
few	TRBD2	TRBV14	TRBJ2-1	TGTGCCAGCAGCCAAGAGGGTAGCGGGAGGGTGTCCTACAATGAGCAGTTCTTC	CASSQEGSGRVSYNEQFF
many	TRBD2	TRBV5-1	TRBJ2-7	TGCGCCAGCAGCTTGGAACTAGCGGGAACTTACGAGCAGTACTTC	CASSLELAGTYEQYF
.	TRBD1	TRBV11-2	TRBJ2-7	TGTGCCAACAGCTTTGGGATAGGGACAGCCTCCTACGAGCAGTACTTC	CANSFGIGTASYEQYF
many	TRBD1	TRBV28	TRBJ1-2	TGTGCCAGCACGGACAGGGGGCGAATTGGCTACACCTTC	CASTDRGRIGYTF
many	.	TRBV6-5	TRBJ2-3	TGTGCCAGCAGTTACGGGGCGGGATGGACAGATACGCAGTATTTT	CASSYGAGWTDTQYF
many	.	TRBV7-2	TRBJ2-3	TGTGCCAGCAGCATCTCCCCCGGGCTCACAGATACGCAGTATTTT	CASSISPGLTDTQYF
.	TRBD2	TRBV23-1	TRBJ2-1	TGCGCCAGCAGTCCGAGACTAGCCAATAGCTACAATGAGCAGTTCTTC	CASSPRLANSYNEQFF
many	.	TRBV5-1	TRBJ2-7	TGCGCCAGCAGCCTGGCCTCGACAGGAAACGAGCAGTACTTC	CASSLASTGNEQYF
many	.	TRBV5-4	TRBJ2-1	TGTGCCAGCAGCTCCAGGGCTATGGAGAATGAGCAGTTCTTC	CASSSRAMENEQFF
many	TRBD2	TRBV4-3	TRBJ2-3	TGCGCCAGCAGCCTTAGAGGGGCTAGCGGGAGTGGGGATACGCAGTATTTT	CASSLRGASGSGDTQYF
many	.	TRBV5-1	TRBJ1-1	TGCGCCAGCAGCTCGTTGTGGGGGGGGAACACTGAAGCTTTCTTT	CASSSLWGGNTEAFF
few	.	TRBV18	TRBJ2-7	TGTGCCAGCTCAGAACCGGGACTGTGGGGGCAATACGAGCAGTACTTC	CASSEPGLWGQYEQYF
.	.	TRBV12-3/TRBV12-4	TRBJ1-2	TGTGCCAGCAGTTTAGGACAGCAAAATGGCTACACCTTC	CASSLGQQNGYTF
many	TRBD2	TRBV3-1	TRBJ2-1	TGTGCCAGCAGGATTAGCGGGAGGTCCTACAATGAGCAGTTCTTC	CASRISGRSYNEQFF